These 19 T cell receptor beta chains came from one sample sequenced in a study of control samples from healthy donors and cancer patients (dated by TCRdb to the early 2020s). To prepare the library, the immunoSEQ multiplex PCR assay was applied. In TCRdb, the immuneACCESS table is reduced to in-frame sequences with V and J assigned. These tables do not hold every clone; where another copy was compared, an unresolved V gene accounts for under half, and the others remain unexplained. This sample is represented by about 95,000 clones; roughly 90% of them were singletons. The ten largest clones add up to around 15% of the sample. Sequenced input: blood. These receptors were taken from a woman in her 70s in good health.

The gene calls are TRBV21-1 and TRBJ2-7. TRBV21-1 is reported as a pseudogene. The CDR3 is 11 amino acids. CDR3 sequence reads: CASSVFHEQYF. In DNA form, the CDR3 reads TGTGCCAGCAGCGTGTTTCACGAGCAGTACTTC.

Comment on this clone: Other DNA sequences in the sample encode the same CDR3. The chain uses TRBV12-3 or TRBV12-4 and TRBJ2-7; possible D gene TRBD1, 5 bases. The length of the CDR3 is 11 residues. V was shortened by 5 bases and J by 4 bases, with 6 bases between the two germline ends. CDR3 nucleotide sequence: TGTGCCAGCAGTCAGGGATACGAGCAGTACTTC. This translates into CASSQGYEQYF.

The chain uses TRBV5-6 and TRBJ1-4; 10 bases fit TRBD1. Trimming removed 2 bases from V and 8 bases from J; junction bases left unmatched: 6. The CDR3 extends over 15 amino acids. Germline lookup yields CDR1 SGHDT and CDR2 YYEEEE. CDR3 amino acids: CASSFRTGGAEKLFF. In DNA form, the CDR3 reads TGTGCCAGCAGCTTTCGGACAGGGGGAGCAGAAAAACTGTTTTTT.

The J gene is TRBJ2-5, the V gene TRBV10-3; D remains unclear. Trimming left V 2 bases short and J 4 bases short, with 8 bases between. Looked up from germline, CDR1 is ENHRY and CDR2 is SYGVKD. The CDR3 consists of 13 residues. The CDR3 coding sequence is TGTGCCATCAGTGAGGCGGACCGAGAGACCCAGTACTTC. Its protein product is CAISEADRETQYF.

The CDR3 sequence: CASSRIAGGGYEQYF. In DNA, the CDR3 is TGTGCCAGCAGCCGAATAGCAGGGGGCGGCTACGAGCAGTACTTC. This rearrangement joins TRBV3-1 (or the pseudogene TRBV3-2) to TRBJ2-7, with TRBD1 matching over 8 bases. There are 15 residues in the CDR3. The junction had 8 bases not matched to a gene; V was cut back by 4 bases and J by 3 bases. Germline loops: CDR1 LGHDT, CDR2 YNNKEL (reference sequence).

The rearrangement uses TRBV29-1 and TRBJ2-7, with D possibly being TRBD2 (6 bases). With 5 bases removed from V and 4 bases from J, the gap between germline ends came to 12 bases. The germline gives CDR1 SQVTM, CDR2 ANQGSEA. This CDR3 is 12 amino acids long. CDR3 bases: TGCAGCGTTATAGCGGAAGGGTACGAGCAGTACTTC. Its translation is CSVIAEGYEQYF.

The sample holds a few counts of this clone. The CDR3 here is CASSPIGGRATGELFF. The CDR3 DNA follows: TGCGCCAGCAGTCCCATCGGGGGGCGCGCCACCGGGGAGCTGTTTTTT. This chain uses TRBV10-1 with TRBJ2-2, with a weak D call TRBD2 (7 bases). Trimming left V 5 bases short and J 4 bases short, with 17 bases between. Looked up from germline, CDR1 is WNHNN and CDR2 is SYGVQD (reference sequence). The CDR3 is made up of 16 amino acids.

The chain combines TRBV19 with TRBJ2-5; D is possibly TRBD1 (6 bases). Between the trimmed V and J ends, which lost 6 bases and 2 bases, there was a span of 10 bases. This CDR3 is 13 amino acids long. The V gene's germline CDR1 is LNHDA and CDR2 SQIVND (reference sequence). CDR3 DNA sequence: TGTGCCAGTAGGGATACAGGGCAAGAGACCCAGTACTTC. The encoded protein is CASRDTGQETQYF.

The chain uses TRBV4-1 and TRBJ1-1; no clear D gene. Germline-derived CDR1 and CDR2 are MGHRA and YSYEKL. The CDR3 length is 15 residues. The ends were cut back, 1 base at V and 0 bases at J, with 9 bases in the middle. The CDR3 reads CASSQGRVLNTEAFF. In nucleotides, the CDR3 is TGCGCCAGCAGCCAAGGGCGGGTATTGAACACTGAAGCTTTCTTT.

This clone showed up just a few times. The V call is TRBV19, the J call TRBJ2-2, with D possibly being TRBD1 (5 bases). Germline V lookup: CDR1 LNHDA, CDR2 SQIVND (reference sequence). V lost 7 bases, J lost 6 bases, and 21 bases lay in between. The CDR3 sequence is 16 residues long. CDR3 nucleotides: TGTGCCAGTAAATTGTCAGGGTCTCAGCTGGCCGGGGAGCTGTTTTTT. It specifies CASKLSGSQLAGELFF. Filled out from reference TRBV19 and TRBJ2-2, the complete variable domain reads DGGITQSPKYLFRKEGQNVTLSCEQNLNHDAMYWYRQDPGQGLRLIYYSQIVNDFQKGDIAEGYSVSREKKESFPLTVTSAQKNPTAFYLCASKLSGSQLAGELFFGEGSRLTVL.

The V and J genes are TRBV20-1 and TRBJ1-2, with a possible D match to TRBD1 (5 bases). Trimming took 3 bases from V and 5 from J, leaving 10 bases between them. Germline values: CDR1 DFQATT, CDR2 SNEGSKA (reference sequence). This CDR3 has 12 amino acids. CDR3 in DNA: TGCAGTGCTAGTCGCCCAGGGTATGGCTACACCTTC. Amino acid sequence: CSASRPGYGYTF.

The chain couples TRBV18 to TRBJ1-4; 10 nucleotides match TRBD1. This CDR3 has 16 residues. The V gene's germline CDR1 is KGHSH and CDR2 LQKENI. J was trimmed by 8 bases and V by 0 bases; bases with no gene match: 6. The CDR3 sequence is CASSPPTGGSNEKLFF. CDR3 DNA sequence: TGTGCCAGCTCACCACCGACAGGGGGCTCCAACGAAAAACTGTTTTTT.

The chain carries TRBV5-4 and TRBJ2-7; D is uncertain. This CDR3 spans 14 amino acids. Germline V gene data show CDR1 as SGHNT and CDR2 as YYREEE (reference sequence). Trimming left V 1 base short and J 1 base short, with 9 bases between. CDR3 sequence: CASSLSGSSYEQYF. The CDR3 nucleotides read TGTGCCAGCAGCTTGTCCGGGTCATCCTACGAGCAGTACTTC.

A word on this clone: This same CDR3 is encoded by further DNA sequences in the sample. This chain uses TRBV10-1 with TRBJ1-1, with a possible D match to TRBD1 (6 bases). CDR3 size: 13 residues. Germline CDR1 is WNHNN and CDR2 is SYGVQD (reference sequence). V shed 6 bases and J shed 0 bases, with 8 bases lying between them. As DNA, the CDR3 is TGCGCCAGCAGGGACAGCATGAACACTGAAGCTTTCTTT. As protein: CASRDSMNTEAFF.

V gene TRBV9 combines with J gene TRBJ2-1, with 7 bases fitting TRBD2. V lost 3 bases and J lost 11; bases outside the gene matches: 14. CDR1 is SGDLS, CDR2 YYNGEE, per germline. The CDR3 runs 15 residues. DNA of the CDR3: TGTGCCAGCAGCGAACACGGCGGGAGCCTAGGTAAGCAGTTCTTC. Its protein product is CASSEHGGSLGKQFF.

This chain uses TRBV18 with TRBJ1-4; D is ambiguous. Germline V CDR1 and CDR2: KGHSH, LQKENI. Trimming took off 5 bases at V and 8 bases at J, with 9 bases between the two ends. The CDR3 is made up of 12 amino acids. Here the CDR3 reads CASSESGEKLFF. The CDR3 region has the DNA TGTGCCAGCTCAGAATCGGGGGAAAAACTGTTTTTT. Filled out from reference TRBV18 and TRBJ1-4, the complete variable domain reads NAGVMQNPRHLVRRRGQEARLRCSPMKGHSHVYWYRQLPEEGLKFMVYLQKENIIDESGMPKERFSAEFPKEGPSILRIQQVVRGDSAAYFCASSESGEKLFFGSGTQLSVL.

The chain joins TRBV6-6 to TRBJ2-1; D is uncertain. The CDR3 runs 15 residues. Germline-derived CDR1 and CDR2 are MNHNY and SVGAGI (reference sequence). Trimming removed 7 bases from V and 6 bases from J, with 19 bases in between. This CDR3 reads CASIYGQDRANEQFF. In DNA, the CDR3 is TGTGCCAGCATCTACGGGCAGGATCGGGCCAATGAGCAGTTCTTC.

The chain combines TRBV19 with TRBJ2-5; 7 bases are shared with TRBD1. CDR3 length: 12 amino acids. In germline, CDR1 is LNHDA, CDR2 SQIVND (reference sequence). Trimming removed 7 bases from V and 5 bases from J; junction bases left unmatched: 4. The CDR3 region has the DNA TGTGCCAGTAAGGACAGGACGGAGACCCAGTACTTC. As protein: CASKDRTETQYF.

The genes are TRBV11-1 and TRBJ1-4; TRBD1 matches at 11 bases. Germline values: CDR1 SGHAT, CDR2 FQDESV (reference sequence). V lost 4 bases, J lost 8 bases, and 6 bases stayed unmatched. The CDR3 sequence is 15 residues long. CDR3 sequence (DNA): TGTGCCAGCAGCTCCGGGACAGGGGGAAACGAAAAACTGTTTTTT. Translating gives CASSSGTGGNEKLFF.